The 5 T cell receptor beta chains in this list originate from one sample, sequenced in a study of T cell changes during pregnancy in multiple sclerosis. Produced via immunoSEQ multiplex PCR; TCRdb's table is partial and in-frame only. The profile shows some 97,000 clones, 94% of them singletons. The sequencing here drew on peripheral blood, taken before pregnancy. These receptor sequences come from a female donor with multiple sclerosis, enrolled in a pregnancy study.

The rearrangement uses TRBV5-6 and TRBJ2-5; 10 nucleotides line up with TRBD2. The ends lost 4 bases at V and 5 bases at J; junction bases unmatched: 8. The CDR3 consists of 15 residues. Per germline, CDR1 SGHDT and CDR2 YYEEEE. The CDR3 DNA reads TGTGCCAGCAGCAGCGGTACTAGCGGGACCGAGACCCAGTACTTC. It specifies CASSSGTSGTETQYF.

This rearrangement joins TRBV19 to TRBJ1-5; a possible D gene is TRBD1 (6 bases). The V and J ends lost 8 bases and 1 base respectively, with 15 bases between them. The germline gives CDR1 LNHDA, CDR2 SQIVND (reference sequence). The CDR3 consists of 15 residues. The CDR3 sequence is CASQTSGTSNQPQHF. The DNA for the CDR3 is TGTGCCAGTCAAACCTCCGGGACAAGCAATCAGCCCCAGCATTTT.

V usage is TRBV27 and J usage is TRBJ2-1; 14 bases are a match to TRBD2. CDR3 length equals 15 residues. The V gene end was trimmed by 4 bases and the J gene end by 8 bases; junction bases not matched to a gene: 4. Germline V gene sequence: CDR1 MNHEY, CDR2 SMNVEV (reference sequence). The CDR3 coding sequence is TGTGCCAGCAGTTCGGGACTAGCGGGAGTGGATGAGCAGTTCTTC. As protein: CASSSGLAGVDEQFF.

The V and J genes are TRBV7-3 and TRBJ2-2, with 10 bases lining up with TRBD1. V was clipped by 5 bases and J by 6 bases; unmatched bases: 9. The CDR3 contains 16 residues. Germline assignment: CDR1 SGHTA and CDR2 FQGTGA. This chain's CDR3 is CASSRQGARRAGELFF. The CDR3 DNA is TGTGCCAGCAGCCGACAGGGGGCGCGGAGGGCCGGGGAGCTGTTTTTT.

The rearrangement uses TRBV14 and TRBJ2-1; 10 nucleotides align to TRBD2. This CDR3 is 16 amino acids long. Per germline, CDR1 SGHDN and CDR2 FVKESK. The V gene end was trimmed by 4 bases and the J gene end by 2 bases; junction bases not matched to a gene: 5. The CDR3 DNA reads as TGTGCCAGCAGCCCTCGGACTAGCGGTGCCTACAATGAGCAGTTCTTC. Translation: CASSPRTSGAYNEQFF.